A single sample is the source of the 15 T cell receptor beta chains below, sequenced in a study of cytomegalovirus exposure and HLA in healthy donors. In the PCR, 60 Vbeta and 13 Jbeta primers were used. Clones were read by immunoSEQ multiplex PCR, and TCRdb kept only the in-frame ones, dropping some. The table records around 190,000 clones, less than 80% of them present only once. The sample comprised PBMCs. The receptors shown here come from a woman in her forties in good health and CMV-seronegative.

The chain combines TRBV5-1 with TRBJ1-2, with 8 bases identical to TRBD1. Germline trimming cut 0 bases from V and 4 bases from J; bases unmatched to any gene: 2. Germline CDR1 and CDR2: SGHRS and YFSETQ. This CDR3 region has 14 residues. Written as DNA, the CDR3 is TGCGCCAGCAGCTTGGGCGGGACAGGCTATGGCTACACCTTC. As protein: CASSLGGTGYGYTF.

The chain combines TRBV11-3 with TRBJ1-1, with 7 bases matching TRBD1. The CDR3 is made up of 14 amino acids. Germline V gene data show CDR1 as SGHNT and CDR2 as YENEEA. The ends lost 5 bases at V and 1 base at J; junction bases unmatched: 4. CDR3 nucleotide sequence: TGTGCCAGCAGCACCCGGACAGGGAACACTGAAGCTTTCTTT. Its translation is CASSTRTGNTEAFF.

J is TRBJ1-1 and V is TRBV5-1; no firm D call. Germline values: CDR1 SGHRS, CDR2 YFSETQ. V dropped 0 bases and J dropped 0 bases, with 9 bases sitting between them. This CDR3 region has 15 residues. This CDR3 is CASSLAGSVNTEAFF. CDR3 in DNA: TGCGCCAGCAGCTTGGCGGGGAGTGTGAACACTGAAGCTTTCTTT.

This clone was seen more than once but under ten times. This chain links TRBV19 with TRBJ2-7; the match to TRBD2 covers 7 bases. V was pared by 9 bases and J by 2 bases, with 7 bases of the junction left unmatched. Germline V lookup: CDR1 LNHDA, CDR2 SQIVND (reference sequence). The CDR3 runs 13 residues. CDR3 DNA sequence: TGTGCCAGGGCGACGGGAGGACCCTACGAGCAGTACTTC. It codes for CARATGGPYEQYF.

The chain employs TRBV2 and TRBJ2-7; 7 bases align to TRBD2. CDR1 and CDR2 from the germline V gene are SNHLY and FYNNEI. The ends lost 8 bases at V and 4 bases at J; junction bases unmatched: 8. CDR3 length: 13 amino acids. The chain's CDR3 is CASAGTIGYEQYF. The DNA of the CDR3 is TGTGCCAGCGCCGGGACTATAGGATACGAGCAGTACTTC.

This chain uses TRBV9 with TRBJ2-3, with 8 bases aligning to TRBD2. From germline, CDR1 is SGDLS and CDR2 YYNGEE. V lost 4 bases to trimming and J lost 3 bases; unmatched junction nucleotides: 10. The CDR3 sequence is 16 residues long. For the CDR3, the DNA is TGTGCCAGCAGCCCCCGAGCGGGAGACGGGACAGATACGCAGTATTTT. It translates to CASSPRAGDGTDTQYF.

On this clone: Because it lacks the conserved phenylalanine or tryptophan at the end, this CDR3 is likely a read error. V and J are TRBV7-9 and TRBJ1-1, with D perhaps TRBD1 (5 bases). Germline V gene sequence: CDR1 SEHNR, CDR2 FQNEAQ (reference sequence). V lost 5 bases, J lost 11 bases, and 18 bases lay in between. This CDR3 region has 13 residues. This chain's CDR3 is CASSPSGDRGAFL. The DNA of the CDR3 is TGTGCCAGCAGCCCGAGCGGCGACCGGGGGGCTTTCCTT.

The rearrangement links TRBV19 to TRBJ2-1; TRBD2 matches 12 bases. The CDR3 extends over 18 amino acids. Germline V CDR1 and CDR2: LNHDA, SQIVND (reference sequence). V shed 1 base and J 6 bases; nucleotides not matched to a gene: 10. The CDR3 is CASSIAARLAGVVNEQFF. CDR3 nucleotide sequence: TGTGCCAGTAGTATAGCCGCCAGACTAGCGGGAGTAGTCAATGAGCAGTTCTTC.

This clone was recorded once. The chain couples TRBV4-2 to TRBJ1-6, with D possibly being TRBD1 (6 bases). CDR3 length equals 15 residues. V was shortened by 3 bases and J by 13 bases, with 19 bases between the two germline ends. The germline V gene has CDR1 LGHNA and CDR2 YNFKEQ. DNA for the CDR3: TGTGCCAGCAGCCAGGCGACAGGCACCGTAACGCCCCTCCACTTT. The encoded protein is CASSQATGTVTPLHF.

This chain connects TRBV6-4 to TRBJ2-2; D gene ambiguous. Between the trimmed V and J ends, which lost 5 bases and 1 base, there was a span of 11 bases. CDR3 length: 15 residues. Germline V gene data show CDR1 as MRHNA and CDR2 as SNTAGT. This CDR3 reads CASSLHPLNTGELFF. The DNA for the CDR3 is TGTGCCAGCAGTTTACACCCTCTGAACACCGGGGAGCTGTTTTTT.

The chain combines TRBV7-2 with TRBJ1-5, with TRBD1 matching over 7 bases. Trimming took 2 bases from V and 5 from J; bases not matched to a gene: 3. Germline V lookup: CDR1 SGHTA, CDR2 FQGNSA. The CDR3 runs to 14 residues. This CDR3 is CASSLNRGDQPQHF. In DNA form, the CDR3 reads TGTGCCAGCAGCTTAAACAGGGGTGATCAGCCCCAGCATTTT.

The genes are TRBV5-1 and TRBJ2-2; 15 positions match TRBD2. This CDR3 has 16 amino acids. Trimming cost V 6 bases and J 6 bases; bases outside gene matches: 6. Per germline, CDR1 SGHRS and CDR2 YFSETQ. The CDR3 sequence: CASTYGTSGRSGELFF. CDR3 sequence (DNA): TGCGCCAGCACCTACGGGACTAGCGGGAGGTCCGGGGAGCTGTTTTTT.

This clone was counted a few times. The chain links TRBV27 to TRBJ2-3, with 7 bases aligning to TRBD2. The CDR3 contains 13 residues. Germline CDR1 and CDR2: MNHEY and SMNVEV (reference sequence). Trimming took 8 bases from V and 4 from J; bases not matched to a gene: 6. This CDR3 reads CASSGLIPDTQYF. CDR3 in DNA: TGTGCCAGCTCGGGACTAATCCCAGATACGCAGTATTTT.

The rearrangement links TRBV7-8 to TRBJ1-5; 9 nucleotides agree with TRBD1. Germline CDR1 SGHVS, CDR2 FQNEAQ. V shed 1 base and J 5 bases; nucleotides not matched to a gene: 9. This CDR3 comprises 17 residues. Here the CDR3 DNA reads TGTGCCAGCAGCTTAGATGGGGGACAGGGCGCCCATCAGCCCCAGCATTTT. It is translated as CASSLDGGQGAHQPQHF.

Concerning this clone: Other DNA sequences in this specimen translate into the identical CDR3. The chain joins TRBV5-1 to TRBJ2-5; 8 positions match TRBD1. Trimming cost V 4 bases and J 5 bases; bases outside gene matches: 4. CDR1 and CDR2 (germline): SGHRS, YFSETQ. The length of the CDR3 is 13 residues. The CDR3 reads CASSPGGGETQYF. The CDR3 DNA sequence: TGCGCCAGCAGCCCAGGGGGCGGGGAGACCCAGTACTTC.